This TCR beta chain was sequenced in a study of blood T cells in healthy people across ages. Study observations and caveats: Researchers deemed the diversity estimates from one million T cells underestimates. Relative to aged donors, long-lived donors carried more naive CD4+ cells and displayed higher diversity.

The CDR3 spans 14 residues. Looked up from germline, CDR1 is SGHVS and CDR2 is FQNEAQ. Primed by a sample-barcoded 5' primer and a J-beta primer mix, a second PCR proceeded for 7 to 11 cycles. Every sample gave at least 2.5 million paired-end reads containing CDR3. In TCRdb, the 5' RACE reads were re-called with MiXCR into one record per CDR3 protein. The sample lists around 790,000 distinct CDR3 sequences, approximately 48% occurring once. Comments on this clonotype: Its target is unknown. The junction and the germline gene differ at one end; a read error may be behind it.

The TCR sequence derives from a man aged 55 to 70 in good health. What was sequenced was blood. This rearrangement joins TRBV7-8 to TRBJ2-5, with D maybe TRBD1 (6 bases). CDR3 nucleotide sequence: TGTGCCAACAGCCACAGGGACGGCGAGGGGACCCAGTACTTC. This sequence encodes CANSHRDGEGTQYF.